The 18 T cell receptor beta chains presented below share a single source sample, sequenced in a study of blood T cells in healthy people across ages (dated by TCRdb to 2013 to 2016). The library was obtained by 5' RACE. This sample was sequenced with an Illumina HiSeq 2500. A second PCR of roughly 6 to 12 cycles was performed with a sample-barcoded 5' primer and a J-beta primer mix. The public reads were reprocessed in TCRdb via fastp at Q25 and MiXCR, keeping in-frame beta chains. Entries that share a CDR3 protein sequence are merged under the most common genes and DNA. This sample is represented by 700,000 to 900,000 distinct CDR3 sequences; 20% to 30% of them were singletons. The ten largest account for 3% of the sample. Another study also made use of these data, one on T cells of mothers and their children.

Sequenced: blood. These receptors all come from a boy between 5 and 17 years old in good health.

The genes are TRBV6-6 and TRBJ1-5, with 10 bases identical to TRBD1. CDR1 and CDR2 (germline): MNHNY, SVGAGI (reference sequence). Trimming cost V 0 bases and J 8 bases; bases outside gene matches: 10. The CDR3 extends over 17 amino acids. The CDR3 DNA reads as TGTGCCAGCAGTTACTCTCCCGGGACAGGGGATGCGGAGCCCCAGCATTTT. Translated, it gives CASSYSPGTGDAEPQHF.

This chain links TRBV27 with TRBJ2-1; D is uncertain. There are 12 residues in the CDR3. The V gene's germline CDR1 is MNHEY and CDR2 SMNVEV (reference sequence). Trimming left V 5 bases short and J 4 bases short, with 6 bases between. The CDR3 protein is CASSTLYNEQFF. The CDR3 nucleotides are TGTGCCAGCAGTACCTTATACAATGAGCAGTTCTTC.

The chain couples TRBV5-1 to TRBJ2-7; 9 nucleotides align to TRBD2. Losses at the gene ends were 2 bases for V and 6 bases for J; bases not matched to a gene: 6. The CDR3 is made up of 14 amino acids. Germline CDR1 reads SGHRS; CDR2 reads YFSETQ. The DNA of the CDR3 is TGCGCCAGCAGCTTCGGGCCTAGCGGGGCCGAGCAGTACTTC. Translating gives CASSFGPSGAEQYF.

CDR3 in amino acids: CASSEGGSGSYEQYF. In DNA, the CDR3 is TGTGCCAGCAGTGAAGGGGGTAGCGGCTCCTACGAGCAGTACTTC. This chain joins TRBV2 and TRBJ2-7; D might be TRBD2 (6 bases). The CDR3 consists of 15 residues. Germline CDR1 and CDR2: SNHLY and FYNNEI. V dropped 1 base and J dropped 0 bases, with 10 bases sitting between them.

This clonotype has just a few counts. V is TRBV5-1 and J is TRBJ2-1, with D uncertain. Looked up from germline, CDR1 is SGHRS and CDR2 is YFSETQ. This CDR3 region has 16 residues. V gave up 0 bases and J gave up 6 bases, with 16 bases separating them. The CDR3 region is CASSLVSAVSGNEQFF. The CDR3 DNA reads TGCGCCAGCAGCTTGGTTTCCGCGGTTTCGGGCAATGAGCAGTTCTTC.

The V call is TRBV7-3, the J call TRBJ2-5, with D perhaps TRBD2 (6 bases). Germline V gene sequence: CDR1 SGHTA, CDR2 FQGTGA. Deletions cut 3 bases from V and 3 bases from J, with 8 bases between. The CDR3 contains 13 residues. CDR3 sequence: CASSLEREETQYF. The CDR3 region has the DNA TGTGCCAGCAGCTTGGAGCGGGAAGAGACCCAGTACTTC. Supplemented by reference TRBV7-3 and TRBJ2-5, the full variable domain reads GAGVSQTPSNKVTEKGKYVELRCDPISGHTALYWYRQSLGQGPEFLIYFQGTGAADDSGLPNDRFFAVRPEGSVSTLKIQRTERGDSAVYLCASSLEREETQYFGPGTRLLVL.

The chain has TRBV9 and TRBJ2-2, with D tentatively TRBD1 (6 bases). In germline, CDR1 is SGDLS, CDR2 YYNGEE. This CDR3 has 14 residues. V dropped 7 bases and J dropped 7 bases, with 17 bases sitting between them. The CDR3 here is CASSSTGTNGELFF. In DNA form, the CDR3 reads TGTGCCAGCTCCTCAACAGGGACGAACGGGGAGCTGTTTTTT. The full variable domain, completed using reference TRBV9 and TRBJ2-2, is DSGVTQTPKHLITATGQRVTLRCSPRSGDLSVYWYQQSLDQGLQFLIQYYNGEERAKGNILERFSAQQFPDLHSELNLSSLELGDSALYFCASSSTGTNGELFFGEGSRLTVL.

The chain is built from TRBV4-1 and TRBJ2-5; 10 nucleotides agree with TRBD2. The J call could be wrong; TRBJ2-1 is a better fit for the DNA end. The CDR3 has 15 residues. Germline V CDR1 and CDR2: MGHRA, YSYEKL. The CDR3, as DNA: TGCGCCAGCAGCCAGCGAGCGGGGGGGCACAATGAGCAGTTCTTC. Its translation is CASSQRAGGHNEQFF.

This chain joins TRBV20-1 and TRBJ2-5; 11 bases agree with TRBD1. V was pared by 5 bases and J by 5 bases, with 10 bases of the junction left unmatched. CDR3 size: 15 residues. Germline CDR1 DFQATT, CDR2 SNEGSKA (reference sequence). CDR3 in DNA: TGCAGTGCTTGGGACAGGGGGGGACCGAGGGAGACCCAGTACTTC. This sequence encodes CSAWDRGGPRETQYF.

As concerns this clonotype: At one boundary the junction diverges from the germline segment, which might be a read error. The genes are TRBV14 and TRBJ2-2; 9 bases fit TRBD1. CDR3 length: 16 residues. From germline, CDR1 is SGHDN and CDR2 FVKESK. The chain's CDR3 is CASSRWTGANTGQLFF. The CDR3, as DNA: TGTGCCAGCAGCCGATGGACAGGGGCGAACACCGGGCAGCTGTTTTTT.

This clonotype has only a few counts. The V gene is TRBV7-8, the J gene TRBJ1-2; 10 nucleotides align to TRBD1. Per germline, CDR1 SGHVS and CDR2 FQNEAQ. J was trimmed by 7 bases and V by 3 bases; bases with no gene match: 5. This CDR3 comprises 14 residues. CDR3 amino acids: CASSFSTGGSGYTF. CDR3 DNA: TGTGCCAGCAGCTTCTCGACAGGGGGCAGTGGCTACACCTTC.

This clonotype was detected a few times. The chain recombines TRBV6-6 with TRBJ1-5, with 11 bases identical to TRBD1. Germline V gene sequence: CDR1 MNHNY, CDR2 SVGAGI (reference sequence). CDR3 size: 16 residues. J lost 5 bases, V lost 6 bases, and 9 bases had no gene match. The CDR3 nucleotides read TGTGCCAGCAGCTCGCCTCGGACAGGGGGCGATCAGCCCCAGCATTTT. Amino acids: CASSSPRTGGDQPQHF.

This clonotype was counted only a few times. The chain combines TRBV11-2 with TRBJ2-5; 11 nucleotides agree with TRBD2. Germline-derived CDR1 and CDR2 are SGHAT and FQNNGV. The CDR3 spans 15 residues. J was trimmed by 1 base and V by 8 bases; bases with no gene match: 6. CDR3 coding DNA: TGTGCCAGCCAAAGACTAGCGGGGTCCCAAGAGACCCAGTACTTC. The encoded protein is CASQRLAGSQETQYF.

The chain combines TRBV30 with TRBJ2-5; 7 bases match TRBD2. Germline V lookup: CDR1 GTSNPN, CDR2 SVGIG (reference sequence). This CDR3 spans 13 amino acids. Trimming took 2 bases from V and 11 from J; bases not matched to a gene: 11. The CDR3 reads CAWSRNWSGGQYF. DNA for the CDR3: TGTGCCTGGAGTCGCAACTGGTCCGGGGGGCAGTACTTC.

The chain employs TRBV7-2 and TRBJ2-3; TRBD2 agrees at 9 bases. The V gene's germline CDR1 is SGHTA and CDR2 FQGNSA. After removal of 3 bases from V and 6 bases from J, the junction contained 10 bases not matched to a gene. CDR3 length: 16 residues. The CDR3 DNA is TGTGCCAGCAGCTTCGCGGGGGGGCAATTGCGGGATACGCAGTATTTT. This sequence encodes CASSFAGGQLRDTQYF.

CDR3 in DNA: TGTGCCAGCAGTTGGCGAGGCCCAATCTACGAGCAGTACTTC. This gives the protein CASSWRGPIYEQYF. J is TRBJ2-5 and V is TRBV6-6; D remains ambiguous. The J call is in doubt because the DNA end fits TRBJ2-7 better. Germline lookup yields CDR1 MNHNY and CDR2 SVGAGI (reference sequence). This CDR3 is 14 amino acids long.

This clonotype occurred a few times. The chain uses TRBV15 and TRBJ2-7; D is ambiguous. CDR3 length equals 14 residues. Trimming stripped 0 bases from V and 8 bases from J, with 14 bases between. Germline V gives CDR1 LNHNV, CDR2 YYDKDF (reference sequence). CDR3 sequence (DNA): TGTGCCACCAGCAGAGATCTGGAAGGAGCGAAGCAGTACTTC. Translated: CATSRDLEGAKQYF.

The rearrangement uses TRBV5-1 and TRBJ2-1, with 8 bases fitting TRBD2. V shed 0 bases, J shed 0 bases, and the junction held 5 bases outside the gene matches. CDR1 SGHRS and CDR2 YFSETQ come from the germline V gene. The CDR3 contains 17 residues. The CDR3 DNA follows: TGCGCCAGCAGCTTGGTCGGCGGGGGGAACTCCTACAATGAGCAGTTCTTC. It yields the protein CASSLVGGGNSYNEQFF.